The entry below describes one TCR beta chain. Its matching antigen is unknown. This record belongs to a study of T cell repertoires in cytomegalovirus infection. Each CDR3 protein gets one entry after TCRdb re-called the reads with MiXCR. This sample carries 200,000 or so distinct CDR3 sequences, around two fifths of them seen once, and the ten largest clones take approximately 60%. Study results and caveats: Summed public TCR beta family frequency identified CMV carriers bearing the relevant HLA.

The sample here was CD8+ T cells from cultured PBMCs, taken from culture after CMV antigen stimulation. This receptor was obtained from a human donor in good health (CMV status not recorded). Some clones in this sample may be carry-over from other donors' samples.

The CDR3 nucleotides read TGTGCCAGCAGTGAATCGGGGGGGCGGCAGGGGTATCGCGGCACCGGGGAGCTGTTTTTT. It encodes CASSESGGRQGYRGTGELFF. The genes are TRBV25-1 and TRBJ2-2, with 8 bases fitting TRBD2. V lost 1 base to trimming and J lost 4 bases; unmatched junction nucleotides: 17. CDR3 length: 20 residues. Per germline, CDR1 MGHDK and CDR2 SYGVNS.